The T cell receptor (beta chain) under discussion was sequenced for a study of blood T cells in healthy people across ages. The CDR3 covers 15 residues. The V gene lost 0 bases and the J gene lost 5 bases, with 13 bases spanning the gap. Germline loops: CDR1 LGHNA, CDR2 YSLEER. The authors ran a second PCR of 7 to 11 cycles using a sample-barcoded 5' primer and a J-beta primer mix. TCRdb re-called the 5' RACE reads through MiXCR, storing one row per CDR3 protein. The sample has some 760,000 distinct CDR3 sequences; around a quarter are singletons. The same specimen was also included in a second study, on T cells of mothers and their children. That paper adds: Healthy Caucasian mothers, a few in number, and their six children were the donors. Mothers yielded over 10 million CDR3 reads, children about 3 million each.

Sequenced input: blood. This TCR was recovered from a boy aged 5-17 years in good health. This rearrangement joins TRBV4-3 to TRBJ2-5; D call uncertain. CDR3 residues: CASSQENGWDETQYF. The CDR3 DNA sequence: TGCGCCAGCAGCCAAGAAAACGGGTGGGATGAGACCCAGTACTTC.